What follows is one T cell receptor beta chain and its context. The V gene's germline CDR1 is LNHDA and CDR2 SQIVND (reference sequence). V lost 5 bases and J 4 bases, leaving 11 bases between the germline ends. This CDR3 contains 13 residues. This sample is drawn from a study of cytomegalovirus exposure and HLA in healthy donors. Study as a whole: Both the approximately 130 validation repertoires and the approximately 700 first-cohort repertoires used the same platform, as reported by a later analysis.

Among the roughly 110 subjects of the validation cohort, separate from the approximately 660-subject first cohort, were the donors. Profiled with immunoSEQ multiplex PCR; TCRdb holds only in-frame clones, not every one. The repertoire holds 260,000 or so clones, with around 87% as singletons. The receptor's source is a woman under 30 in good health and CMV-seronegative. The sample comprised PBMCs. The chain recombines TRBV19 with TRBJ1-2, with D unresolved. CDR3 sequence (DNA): TGTGCCAGTAGTGTCCGGGAACCCTATGGCTACACCTTC. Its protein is CASSVREPYGYTF.